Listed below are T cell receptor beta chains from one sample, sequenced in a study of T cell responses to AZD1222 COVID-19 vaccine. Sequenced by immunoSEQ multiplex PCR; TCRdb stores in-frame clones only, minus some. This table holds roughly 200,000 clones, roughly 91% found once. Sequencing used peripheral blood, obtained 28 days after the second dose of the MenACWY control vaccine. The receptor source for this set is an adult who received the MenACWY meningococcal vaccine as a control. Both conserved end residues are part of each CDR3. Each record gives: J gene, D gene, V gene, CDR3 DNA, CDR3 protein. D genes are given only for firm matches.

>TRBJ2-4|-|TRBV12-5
TGTGCTAGTGGAAAGGGACAAGGTGGATGGGACATTCAGTACTTC
CASGKGQGGWDIQYF
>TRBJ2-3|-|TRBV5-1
TGCGCCAGCAGCTTGGCCCCCGGCGCAGATACGCAGTATTTT
CASSLAPGADTQYF
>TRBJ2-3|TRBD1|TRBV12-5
TGTGCTAGTGCCGAGGGGACAGGGACCACAGATACGCAGTATTTT
CASAEGTGTTDTQYF
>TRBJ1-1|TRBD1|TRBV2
TGTGCCAGCAGGGTGGGACAGGGGAGGAACACTGAAGCTTTCTTT
CASRVGQGRNTEAFF
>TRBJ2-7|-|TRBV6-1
TGTGCCAGCAGTGACAGGGGCCCGTACGAGCAGTACTTC
CASSDRGPYEQYF
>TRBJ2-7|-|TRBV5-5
TGTGCCAGCAGCCCCGGACATACCTACGAGCAGTACTTC
CASSPGHTYEQYF
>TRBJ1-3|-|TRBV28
TGTGCCAGCAGTTTGGCCAGGGAGGCTTATAGCTCTGGAAACACCATATATTTT
CASSLAREAYSSGNTIYF
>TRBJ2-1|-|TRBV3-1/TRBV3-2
TGTGCCAGCAGCCAGGGACGAGGCTCCTACAATGAGCAGTTCTTC
CASSQGRGSYNEQFF
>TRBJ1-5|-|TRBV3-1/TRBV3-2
TGTGCCAGCAGCCAATTCGCGGGGCCGGGCAATCAGCCCCAGCATTTT
CASSQFAGPGNQPQHF
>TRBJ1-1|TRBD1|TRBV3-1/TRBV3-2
TGTGCCAGCGGCAGGGGGCGTAACACTGAAGCTTTCTTT
CASGRGRNTEAFF